Listed below are T cell receptor beta chains from one sample, sequenced in a study of T cell changes during pregnancy in multiple sclerosis. Method: immunoSEQ multiplex PCR; TCRdb's copy keeps in-frame clones and lacks some. Of fewer than 60,000 clones listed, approximately 91% are singletons. The material was peripheral blood, obtained after pregnancy. These receptor sequences come from a female donor in good health, enrolled as a control in a pregnancy study. Both conserved end residues are part of each CDR3.

v_gene,j_gene,CDR3aa
TRBV6-5,TRBJ2-2,CASSSGTVAGELFF
TRBV27,TRBJ2-1,CASSQGAGGKVF
TRBV5-8,TRBJ1-5,CASSPPGGHQNSPQHF
TRBV15,TRBJ1-2,CATSREGQGYGYTF
TRBV18,TRBJ1-2,CASSPPSGQGSGGGYTF
TRBV19,TRBJ2-1,CASSILGAVDEQFF
TRBV27,TRBJ1-2,CASSLTRHYGYTF
TRBV6-1,TRBJ2-3,CASSEGLGGGASANTQYF
TRBV6-5,TRBJ1-2,CASSQLGQGKNGYTF
TRBV6-1,TRBJ2-2,CASSGSPGREEATGELFF
TRBV9,TRBJ2-2,CASSSNTGELFF
TRBV19,TRBJ2-1,CASSITSGSPNEQFF
TRBV14,TRBJ2-2,CASSPRGTYTGELFF
TRBV29-1,TRBJ2-1,CSAQRDSGRTYRFF
TRBV28,TRBJ1-2,CASSFMDREGYGYTF
TRBV6-1,TRBJ1-5,CASMNQGPVQPQHF
TRBV28,TRBJ1-2,CASQYNYGYTF
TRBV4-3,TRBJ2-1,CASSQEVGAGRRFQYNEQFF
TRBV27,TRBJ2-7,CASSWKRTASSYEQYF
TRBV2,TRBJ1-2,CASSLQPRGGYTF
TRBV12-5,TRBJ2-7,CASGPGQGGNEQYF
TRBV5-1,TRBJ2-2,CASSLVRGATTGELFF
TRBV6-6,TRBJ2-7,CASRRGTTTYEQYF
TRBV19,TRBJ1-2,CASSLQSNYGYTF
TRBV7-9,TRBJ1-2,CASSLSDNYGYTF
TRBV6-5,TRBJ2-1,CATGTSGYNEQFF
TRBV19,TRBJ1-2,CASSPQGNYGYTF
TRBV7-9,TRBJ2-1,CASSRGGLEQFF
TRBV5-1,TRBJ2-7,CASSLLGTSGGSSYEQYF
TRBV7-2,TRBJ2-7,CASSPLAGGLSEQYF
TRBV19,TRBJ1-1,CASSIFAGRPNTEAFF
TRBV6-1,TRBJ1-2,CASSDGQALTGYTF
TRBV19,TRBJ2-1,CASSRPLAGGDNEQFF
TRBV29-1,TRBJ2-7,CSAWTGARSYEQYF
TRBV25-1,TRBJ2-7,CASSVQGPYEQYF
TRBV13,TRBJ2-7,CASSPIGGDQSYEQYF
TRBV20-1,TRBJ1-2,CSAREGVGYTF
TRBV7-2,TRBJ2-1,CASKAGGRSYNEQFF